The present entry profiles one TCR beta chain with its context. This PCR relied on a set of 60 Vbeta primers and 13 Jbeta primers. Generated by immunoSEQ multiplex PCR, the TCRdb table keeps only in-frame clones and is missing some. This sample has under 110,000 clones, with about three quarters found just once. Between the trimmed V and J ends, which lost 1 base and 4 bases, there was a span of 15 bases. Germline loops: CDR1 SGHTS, CDR2 YDEGEE. The CDR3 consists of 15 residues. This record belongs to a study of cytomegalovirus exposure and HLA in healthy donors. This chain connects TRBV5-8 to TRBJ2-7; D is unresolved. This receptor was taken from a boy younger than 18 in good health and CMV-seronegative. Sequencing was done on a sample of PBMCs. The CDR3 sequence: CASSLLRGKDYEQYF. CDR3 in DNA: TGTGCCAGCAGCTTGTTACGCGGAAAGGATTACGAGCAGTACTTC.